The 21 T cell receptor beta chains reported below all come from one sample, sequenced in a study of blood T cells in healthy people across ages. A second PCR of about 7 to 12 cycles used a sample-barcoded 5' primer and a J-beta primer mix. MiXCR, run by TCRdb on the 5' RACE reads, gives a single entry per CDR3 protein. The table lists about 1.5 million distinct CDR3 sequences, less than 45% of them singletons, with 4% in the top ten. Sequenced: blood. The receptors come from a woman aged 18-29 years in good health.

Only a few counts were recorded for this clonotype. This chain joins TRBV18 and TRBJ1-4, with D hard to call. The V end lost 2 bases, the J end lost 5 bases, and 12 bases lay between the germline ends. Germline V gene sequence: CDR1 KGHSH, CDR2 LQKENI. This CDR3 comprises 15 residues. This chain's CDR3 is CASSPSGRVNEKLFF. CDR3 bases: TGTGCCAGCTCACCATCCGGGCGGGTGAATGAAAAACTGTTTTTT.

The CDR3 DNA sequence: TGCAGTGCTAGAGATCTTCTTAGCGGGGAGACCCAGTACTTC. The encoded protein is CSARDLLSGETQYF. The chain links TRBV20-1 to TRBJ2-7; 7 positions agree with TRBD2. The J call may be faulty, since TRBJ2-5 better matches the DNA end. This CDR3 is built from 14 residues. CDR1 is DFQATT and CDR2 is SNEGSKA in the germline V gene (reference sequence).

The chain links TRBV20-1 to TRBJ2-1, with D unclear. The germline V and J ends were trimmed by 4 bases and 7 bases, with 17 bases remaining between them. The CDR3 covers 14 residues. From germline, CDR1 is DFQATT and CDR2 SNEGSKA (reference sequence). CDR3 amino acids: CSAKMVARWNEQFF. In DNA, the CDR3 is TGCAGTGCTAAGATGGTGGCGAGGTGGAATGAGCAGTTCTTC.

This clonotype was picked up a small number of times. This chain links TRBV7-8 with TRBJ1-5; TRBD1 matches at 11 bases. CDR1 is SGHVS, CDR2 FQNEAQ, per germline. The ends lost 5 bases at V and 6 bases at J; junction bases unmatched: 3. CDR3 length: 14 residues. The DNA for the CDR3 is TGTGCCAGCAGCCGGACAGGGGGCTCTCAGCCCCAGCATTTT. Protein: CASSRTGGSQPQHF.

The J gene is TRBJ2-7, the V gene TRBV25-1, with 7 bases identical to TRBD1. This CDR3 region has 16 residues. CDR1 and CDR2 from the germline V gene are MGHDK and SYGVNS. V lost 4 bases, J lost 2 bases, and 11 bases stayed unmatched. The CDR3: CASSGVKGAITYEQYF. CDR3 bases: TGTGCCAGCAGTGGGGTTAAGGGGGCTATAACCTACGAGCAGTACTTC.

The genes are TRBV6-1 and TRBJ2-1; D is perhaps TRBD1 (6 bases). Trimming took 4 bases from V and 0 from J, leaving 13 bases between them. The CDR3 is 16 residues long. Looked up from germline, CDR1 is MNHNS and CDR2 is SASEGT. CDR3 in amino acids: CASSGKTGSSYNEQFF. The CDR3 bases are TGTGCCAGCAGTGGCAAAACAGGGAGCTCCTACAATGAGCAGTTCTTC.

V gene TRBV20-1 combines with J gene TRBJ2-4, with D unresolved. Trimming cost V 1 base and J 0 bases, with 13 bases left between them. The CDR3 totals 16 residues. CDR1 is DFQATT and CDR2 is SNEGSKA in the germline V gene (reference sequence). CDR3 sequence: CSARVRAYLAKNIQYF. As DNA, the CDR3 is TGCAGTGCTAGAGTTAGAGCCTACTTAGCCAAAAACATTCAGTACTTC.

A few counts support this clonotype. The V gene is TRBV12-3 or TRBV12-4, the J gene TRBJ2-4; the match to TRBD1 covers 9 bases. The J call could be wrong; TRBJ2-7 is a better fit for the DNA end. This CDR3 is 15 amino acids long. Here the CDR3 reads CASSFRRQGAYEQYF. CDR3 bases: TGTGCCAGCAGTTTTCGGCGACAGGGGGCCTACGAGCAGTACTTC.

This clonotype has only a few counts. The chain joins TRBV20-1 to TRBJ2-5; 11 positions agree with TRBD2. The V segment lost 4 bases and the J segment 1 base; nucleotides outside the gene matches: 14. Germline V gene data show CDR1 as DFQATT and CDR2 as SNEGSKA (reference sequence). The CDR3 sequence is 18 residues long. CDR3 sequence: CSAKLAGGTDYIQETQYF. As DNA, the CDR3 is TGCAGTGCTAAGCTAGCGGGGGGTACAGACTACATCCAAGAGACCCAGTACTTC.

V and J are TRBV20-1 and TRBJ2-7; no clear D gene. Germline V lookup: CDR1 DFQATT, CDR2 SNEGSKA (reference sequence). This CDR3 comprises 14 residues. Between the trimmed V and J ends, which lost 3 bases and 2 bases, there was a span of 14 bases. CDR3 bases: TGCAGTGCTAGGTTTCGGATCCCTACCTACGAGCAGTACTTC. This encodes CSARFRIPTYEQYF.

This clonotype was seen more than once but under ten times. V usage is TRBV7-9 and J usage is TRBJ1-1; D is uncertain. The germline CDR1 and CDR2 sequences are SEHNR and FQNEAQ (reference sequence). Trimming pared 5 bases from V and 2 bases from J, leaving 9 bases between. The CDR3 covers 13 residues. CDR3 sequence reads: CASSNPGNTEAFF. As DNA, the CDR3 is TGTGCCAGCAGCAACCCAGGTAACACTGAAGCTTTCTTT.

This clonotype was recorded a few times. The chain combines TRBV18 with TRBJ2-4; D is unclear. The tail of the sequence fits TRBJ2-7 better, so the J call may be wrong. The CDR3 sequence is 15 residues long. Germline V gene data show CDR1 as KGHSH and CDR2 as LQKENI. The CDR3 DNA reads TGTGCCAGCTCACCCGCTTCACTCCTGGTAGGCGAGCAGTACTTC. Amino acid sequence: CASSPASLLVGEQYF.

This chain links TRBV5-6 with TRBJ2-3; 8 positions agree with TRBD2. Per the germline V gene, CDR1 is SGHDT and CDR2 is YYEEEE. The CDR3 loop spans 16 amino acids. V lost 4 bases to trimming and J lost 0 bases; unmatched junction nucleotides: 7. As DNA, the CDR3 is TGTGCCAGCAGCCCCGAGCGGGGGCTGAGCACAGATACGCAGTATTTT. Its protein product is CASSPERGLSTDTQYF.

This clonotype was seen more than once but under ten times. The V call is TRBV12-3 or TRBV12-4, the J call TRBJ2-4; 7 bases fit TRBD2. V lost 7 bases to trimming and J lost 0 bases; unmatched junction nucleotides: 12. The CDR3 sequence is 17 residues long. CDR3 coding DNA: TGTGCCAGCACCCCGGGGGAGGGTAACCTAGCCAAAAACATTCAGTACTTC. Its protein is CASTPGEGNLAKNIQYF.

This clonotype was observed a few times. This chain connects TRBV7-2 to TRBJ1-1; 9 nucleotides agree with TRBD1. Trimming at V came to 3 bases and at J to 6 bases, leaving 5 bases not matched to a gene. Germline assignment: CDR1 SGHTA and CDR2 FQGNSA. The CDR3 sequence is 14 residues long. The DNA of the CDR3 is TGTGCCAGCAGCTTCATCCGGACAGGGGCTGAAGCTTTCTTT. Its translation is CASSFIRTGAEAFF. Variable domain in full (rest from reference TRBV7-2 and TRBJ1-1): GAGVSQSPSNKVTEKGKDVELRCDPISGHTALYWYRQSLGQGLEFLIYFQGNSAPDKSGLPSDRFSAERTGGSVSTLTIQRTQQEDSAVYLCASSFIRTGAEAFFGQGTRLTVV.

The CDR3 DNA sequence: TGCAGTGCTAGGTTCCCCCCCCAGGACAATGAGCAGTACTTC. Translating gives CSARFPPQDNEQYF. This chain links TRBV20-1 with TRBJ2-4; weak D call: TRBD1 (5 bases). The V and J ends lost 3 bases and 13 bases respectively, with 22 bases between them. Germline CDR1 DFQATT, CDR2 SNEGSKA (reference sequence). This CDR3 spans 14 amino acids.

The table lists this clonotype with a few counts. The V and J genes are TRBV4-1 and TRBJ1-6; weak D call: TRBD1 (5 bases). The V gene lost 0 bases and the J gene lost 7 bases, with 13 bases spanning the gap. Germline V lookup: CDR1 MGHRA, CDR2 YSYEKL. The CDR3 is made up of 16 amino acids. The CDR3 region has the DNA TGCGCCAGCAGCCAAGATCGGCAGGGTGGCAATTCACCCCTCCACTTT. Translation: CASSQDRQGGNSPLHF.

This clonotype was picked up a small number of times. The CDR3 reads CATQGGQGFGYTF. Here the CDR3 DNA reads TGTGCCACCCAGGGCGGACAGGGGTTTGGCTACACCTTC. The chain is built from TRBV6-5 and TRBJ1-2; TRBD1 matches at 9 bases. Per germline, CDR1 MNHEY and CDR2 SVGAGI. There are 13 residues in the CDR3. The ends lost 10 bases at V and 7 bases at J; junction bases unmatched: 10.

The chain combines TRBV5-1 with TRBJ2-1; D not resolved. Trimming removed 4 bases from V and 6 bases from J, with 14 bases in between. The germline V gene encodes CDR1 SGHRS and CDR2 YFSETQ. This CDR3 contains 14 residues. The CDR3 reads CASSPKAILNEQFF. CDR3 bases: TGCGCCAGCAGCCCTAAGGCGATTCTCAATGAGCAGTTCTTC. The entire variable domain, with the rest obtained from reference TRBV5-1 and TRBJ2-1, is as follows: KAGVTQTPRYLIKTRGQQVTLSCSPISGHRSVSWYQQTPGQGLQFLFEYFSETQRNKGNFPGRFSGRQFSNSRSEMNVSTLELGDSALYLCASSPKAILNEQFFGPGTRLTVL.

This clonotype was detected only a few times. The chain employs TRBV6-1 and TRBJ2-7, with 7 bases fitting TRBD2. The CDR3 has 14 residues. J gave up 2 bases and V 10 bases, and 11 bases lay outside the gene matches. CDR1 and CDR2 from the germline V gene are MNHNS and SASEGT. Here the CDR3 reads CATLKTSTTYEQYF. In DNA, the CDR3 is TGTGCCACCCTGAAGACTAGCACAACCTACGAGCAGTACTTC.

This clonotype was observed a handful of times. The V gene is TRBV5-1, the J gene TRBJ2-7; D is perhaps TRBD1 or TRBD2 (5 bases each). Germline CDR1 is SGHRS and CDR2 is YFSETQ. The CDR3 spans 14 residues. V was pared by 3 bases and J by 0 bases, with 10 bases between. Here the CDR3 DNA reads TGCGCCAGCAGCTCACTCGGGACCTCCTACGAGCAGTACTTC. This gives the protein CASSSLGTSYEQYF.